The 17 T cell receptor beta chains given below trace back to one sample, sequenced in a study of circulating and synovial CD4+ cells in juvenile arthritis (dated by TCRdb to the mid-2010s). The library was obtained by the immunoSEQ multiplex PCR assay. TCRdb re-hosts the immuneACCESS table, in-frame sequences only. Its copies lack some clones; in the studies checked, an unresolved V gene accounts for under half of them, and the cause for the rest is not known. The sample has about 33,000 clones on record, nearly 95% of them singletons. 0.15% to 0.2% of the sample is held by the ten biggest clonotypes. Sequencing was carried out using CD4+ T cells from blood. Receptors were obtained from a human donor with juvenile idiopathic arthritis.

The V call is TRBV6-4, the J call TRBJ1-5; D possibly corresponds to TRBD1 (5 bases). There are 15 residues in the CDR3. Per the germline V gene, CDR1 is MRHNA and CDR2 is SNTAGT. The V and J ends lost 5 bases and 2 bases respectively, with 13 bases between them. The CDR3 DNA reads TGTGCCAGCAGTCCCACAGGTAACGGCAATCAGCCCCAGCATTTT. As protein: CASSPTGNGNQPQHF.

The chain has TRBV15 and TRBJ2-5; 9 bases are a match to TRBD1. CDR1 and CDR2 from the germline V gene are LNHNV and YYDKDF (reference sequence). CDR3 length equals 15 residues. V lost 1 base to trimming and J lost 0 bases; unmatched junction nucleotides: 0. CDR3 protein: CATSRGTGDQETQYF. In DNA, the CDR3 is TGTGCCACCAGCAGAGGGACAGGGGACCAAGAGACCCAGTACTTC.

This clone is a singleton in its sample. CDR3 DNA sequence: TGTGCCAGCAGCTTTTGGGAAAAGGGGCAGACTGAAGCTTTCTTT. Its translation is CASSFWEKGQTEAFF. The gene calls are TRBV7-9 and TRBJ1-1; a weak D match, TRBD1 (5 bases). Germline V gives CDR1 SEHNR, CDR2 FQNEAQ (reference sequence). The CDR3 runs to 15 residues. Trimming took 3 bases from V and 5 from J, leaving 16 bases between them.

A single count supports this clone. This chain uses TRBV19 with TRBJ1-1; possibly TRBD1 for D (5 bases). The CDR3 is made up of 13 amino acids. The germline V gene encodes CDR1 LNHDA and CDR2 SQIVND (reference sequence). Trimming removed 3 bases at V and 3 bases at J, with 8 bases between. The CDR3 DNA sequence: TGTGCCAGTAGTATGGCGGGGGACACTGAAGCTTTCTTT. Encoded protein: CASSMAGDTEAFF.

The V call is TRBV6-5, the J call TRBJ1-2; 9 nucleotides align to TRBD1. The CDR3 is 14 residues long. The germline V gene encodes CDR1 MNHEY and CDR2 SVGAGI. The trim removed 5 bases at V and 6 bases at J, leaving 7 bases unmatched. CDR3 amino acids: CASSRKQGANGYTF. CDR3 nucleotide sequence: TGTGCCAGCAGTAGAAAACAGGGGGCCAATGGCTACACCTTC.

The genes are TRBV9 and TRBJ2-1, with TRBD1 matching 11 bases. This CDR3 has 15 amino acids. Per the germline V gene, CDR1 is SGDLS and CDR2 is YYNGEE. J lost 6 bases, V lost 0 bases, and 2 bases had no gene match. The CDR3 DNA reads TGTGCCAGCAGCGTAGTAGGGACAGGGGGCAATGAGCAGTTCTTC. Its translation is CASSVVGTGGNEQFF.

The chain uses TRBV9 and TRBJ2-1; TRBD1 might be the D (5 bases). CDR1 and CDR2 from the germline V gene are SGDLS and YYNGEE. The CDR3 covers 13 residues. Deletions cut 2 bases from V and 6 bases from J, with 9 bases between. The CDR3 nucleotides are TGTGCCAGCAGCGTTGGGCAGGGCAATGAGCAGTTCTTC. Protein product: CASSVGQGNEQFF.

CDR3 DNA: TGTGCCATCAGGGATTTAGGACAGAACACTGAAGCTTTCTTT. Translated: CAIRDLGQNTEAFF. V gene TRBV10-3 combines with J gene TRBJ1-1, with D possibly being TRBD1 (5 bases). The CDR3 length is 14 residues. The V gene lost 6 bases and the J gene lost 1 base, with 12 bases spanning the gap. CDR1 and CDR2 (germline): ENHRY, SYGVKD.

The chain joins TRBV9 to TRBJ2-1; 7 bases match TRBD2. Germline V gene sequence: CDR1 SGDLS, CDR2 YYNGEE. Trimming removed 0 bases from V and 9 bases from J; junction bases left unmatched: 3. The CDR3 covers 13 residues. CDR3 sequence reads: CASSVGDYPEQFF. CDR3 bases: TGTGCCAGCAGCGTAGGGGACTATCCTGAGCAGTTCTTC.

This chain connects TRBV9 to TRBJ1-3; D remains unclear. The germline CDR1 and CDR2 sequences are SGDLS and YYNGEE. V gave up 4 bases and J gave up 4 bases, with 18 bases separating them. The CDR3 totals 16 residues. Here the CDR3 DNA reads TGTGCCAGCAGCCCGACAAAAGGGCGCGGGGGAAACACCATATATTTT. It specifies CASSPTKGRGGNTIYF.

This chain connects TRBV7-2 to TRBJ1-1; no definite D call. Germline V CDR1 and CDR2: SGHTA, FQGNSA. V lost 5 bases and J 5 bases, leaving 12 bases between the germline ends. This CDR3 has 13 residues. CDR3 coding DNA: TGTGCCAGCAGCCCCTTGGCCGGGACTGAAGCTTTCTTT. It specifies CASSPLAGTEAFF.

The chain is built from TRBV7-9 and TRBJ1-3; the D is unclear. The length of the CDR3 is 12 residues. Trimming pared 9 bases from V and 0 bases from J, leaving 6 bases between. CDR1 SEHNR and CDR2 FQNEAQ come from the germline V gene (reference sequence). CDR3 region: CARASSGNTIYF. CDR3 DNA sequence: TGTGCCAGAGCAAGCTCTGGAAACACCATATATTTT.

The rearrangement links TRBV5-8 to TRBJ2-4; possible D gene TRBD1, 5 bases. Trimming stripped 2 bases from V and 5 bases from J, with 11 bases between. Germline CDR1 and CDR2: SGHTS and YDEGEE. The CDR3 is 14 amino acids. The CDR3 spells CASSLGIGENIQYF. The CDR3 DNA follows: TGTGCCAGCAGCTTAGGTATAGGGGAAAACATTCAGTACTTC.

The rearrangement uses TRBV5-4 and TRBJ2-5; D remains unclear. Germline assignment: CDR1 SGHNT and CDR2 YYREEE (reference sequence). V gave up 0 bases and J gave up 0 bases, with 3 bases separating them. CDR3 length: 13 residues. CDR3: CASSLAHQETQYF. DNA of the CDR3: TGTGCCAGCAGCTTGGCTCACCAAGAGACCCAGTACTTC. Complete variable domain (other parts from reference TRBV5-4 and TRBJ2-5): ETGVTQSPTHLIKTRGQQVTLRCSSQSGHNTVSWYQQALGQGPQFIFQYYREEENGRGNFPPRFSGLQFPNYSSELNVNALELDDSALYLCASSLAHQETQYFGPGTRLLVL.

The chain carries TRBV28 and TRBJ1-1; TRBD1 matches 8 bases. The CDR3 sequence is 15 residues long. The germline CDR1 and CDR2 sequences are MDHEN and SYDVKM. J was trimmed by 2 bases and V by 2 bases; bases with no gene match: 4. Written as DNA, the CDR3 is TGTGCCAGCAGTTTAGAGACAGGGGTCAACACTGAAGCTTTCTTT. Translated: CASSLETGVNTEAFF.

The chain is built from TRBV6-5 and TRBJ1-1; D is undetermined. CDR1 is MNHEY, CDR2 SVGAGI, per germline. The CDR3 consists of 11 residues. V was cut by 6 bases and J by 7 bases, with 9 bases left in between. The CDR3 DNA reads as TGTGCCAGCAGCCGGGGAGGTGAAGCTTTCTTT. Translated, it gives CASSRGGEAFF.

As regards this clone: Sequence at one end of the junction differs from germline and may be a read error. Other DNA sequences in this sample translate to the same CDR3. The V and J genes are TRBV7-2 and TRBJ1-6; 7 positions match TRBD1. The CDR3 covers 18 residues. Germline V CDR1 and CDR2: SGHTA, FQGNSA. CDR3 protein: CASSPRLKGGSYNSPLHF. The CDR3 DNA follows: TGTGCCAGCAGCCCGAGACTCAAAGGGGGCTCCTATAATTCCCCCCTCCACTTT.